This entry describes one T cell receptor beta chain. What this receptor recognizes is not known. Base qualities are not provided; no much larger clone lies one nucleotide away. The approximately 41 donors, aged about 6 to 95 years, were systemically healthy Caucasian individuals from Russia. Each donor gave 9.5 to 10 milliliters of peripheral blood, drawn into EDTA-treated Vacutainer tubes. Ficoll-Paque density-gradient centrifugation was used to isolate PBMCs, with at least 6.5 million per sample. Total RNA, at least 5 micrograms per sample, was extracted from PBMCs with Trizol reagent. For every donor, flow cytometry on a PBMC aliquot measured the percentage of naive CD45RAhigh/CD27high T cells. This specimen comes from a study of blood T cells in healthy people across ages (dated by TCRdb to 2014 to 2015). For context, the study as a whole: In model experiments, template switching captured about one uniquely barcoded TCR beta cDNA molecule for every two T cells. To track age-related changes in TCR beta repertoire diversity, the study relied on deep sequencing normalized with unique cDNA molecular identifiers. The donors were divided into four age groups: young (average approximately 17 years), middle-aged (about 39), aged (about 60) and long-lived (about 90). To avoid experimental bias, donors of different ages were randomly spread across the sequencing lanes. Two additional independent replicas of 1 million unique cDNA reads from the same blood draw were analyzed for two donors (one aged 18 to 30 and one aged 80 or older). Study-wide conclusions, independent of this receptor: Compared with the aged group, the long-lived group had more naive CD4+ T cells, fewer expanded clones and increased TCR diversity, suggesting age selection. Estimates of total diversity based on one million sequenced T cells were considered lower bounds and underestimates. Bulk unsorted PBMC profiling prevented conclusive comparison of naive and antigen-experienced compartments. Observed TCR beta diversity per million T cells fell roughly linearly with age, and a significant reduction was already apparent by age around 44. Donor CMV infection status was unknown, potentially confounding age-related changes in expanded clonotypes. There was a strong correlation between observed TCR beta diversity and the percentage of naive T cells measured by flow cytometry.

The library was prepared using 5' RACE. Instrument on record: Illumina HiSeq 2500. A second PCR of about 6 to 11 cycles was performed with a sample-barcoded 5' primer and a J-beta primer mix. A template-switch 5' adaptor carrying 12 random nucleotides introduced a unique molecular identifier onto each TCR beta cDNA molecule. At least 3 million CDR3-containing paired-end reads were obtained from each sample. First-strand cDNA was synthesized from all RNA with the Mint cDNA synthesis kit, primed by a TRBC-specific oligonucleotide. Following uracil-DNA glycosylase treatment, a first 18-cycle PCR with universal primers M1SS and BC2_uni_R was performed on all cDNA. The original pipeline was this. Normalization of each sample was performed by random selection of 1 million high-quality reads, each carrying a distinct molecular identifier. Reads with shared molecular identifiers were discarded instead of being binned into consensus sequences. MiTCR, with a Q25 quality threshold and the strictest error-elimination algorithm, was used for CDR3 identification, clonotype clustering and error correction. A nonparametric unseen species model with Euler transformation was used to estimate lower-bound total TCR beta diversity. In-frame beta chains were kept once TCRdb had trimmed the public reads at Q25 with fastp and called clones with MiXCR. Rows are unified per CDR3 protein, each entry keeping the most common DNA and genes. TCRdb's processing, not the authors', yielded these V and J calls. The sample table holds approximately 700,000 distinct CDR3 sequences, of which about 34% were seen once. Approximately 15% of the sample is held by the ten biggest clonotypes.

The trim is 3 bases for V and 4 bases for J, with a gap of 12 bases between the germline ends. The CDR3 starts with the cysteine, ends with the phenylalanine, and has 13 residues. Only the CDR3 DNA stays, 39 bases, in frame from base 1. CDR1 is given as SQVTM and CDR2 as ANQGSEA, both from the germline V gene. The rearrangement combines TRBV29-1 with TRBJ1-2; TRBD1 might be the D gene, on 5 matching bases. Material for sequencing was blood. This clonotype originated in a woman of 80 years or more in good health. Donor details come from another sample of the same person, matched by shared clones. The nucleotide sequence is TGCAGCGTTGAGTGGGACTTTAGCTATGGCTACACCTTC. Its coded protein is CSVEWDFSYGYTF.